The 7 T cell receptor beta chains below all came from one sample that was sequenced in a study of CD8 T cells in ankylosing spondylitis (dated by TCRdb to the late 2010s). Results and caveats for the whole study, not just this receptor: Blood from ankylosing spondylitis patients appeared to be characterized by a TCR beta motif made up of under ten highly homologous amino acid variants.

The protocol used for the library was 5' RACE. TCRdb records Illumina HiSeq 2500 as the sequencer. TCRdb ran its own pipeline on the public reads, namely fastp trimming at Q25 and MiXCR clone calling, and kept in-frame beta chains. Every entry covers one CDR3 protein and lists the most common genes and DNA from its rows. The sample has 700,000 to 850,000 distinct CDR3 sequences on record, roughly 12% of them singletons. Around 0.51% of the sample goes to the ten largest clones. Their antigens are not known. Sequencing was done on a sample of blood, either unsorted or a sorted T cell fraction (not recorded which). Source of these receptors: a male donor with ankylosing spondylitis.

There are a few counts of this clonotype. The CDR3 reads CASSQDVQPSGNTIYF. CDR3 coding DNA: TGCGCCAGCAGCCAAGATGTGCAGCCCTCTGGAAACACCATATATTTT. J is TRBJ1-3 and V is TRBV4-3; D is uncertain. The CDR3 totals 16 residues. Between the trimmed V and J ends, which lost 0 bases and 0 bases, there was a span of 9 bases. From germline, CDR1 is LGHNA and CDR2 YSLEER.

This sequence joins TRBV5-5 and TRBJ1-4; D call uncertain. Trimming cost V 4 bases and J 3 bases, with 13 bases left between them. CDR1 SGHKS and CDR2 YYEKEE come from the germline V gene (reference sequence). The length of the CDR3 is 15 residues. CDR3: CASSPSLVANEKLFF. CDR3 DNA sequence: TGTGCCAGCAGCCCGTCTTTGGTAGCTAATGAAAAACTGTTTTTT.

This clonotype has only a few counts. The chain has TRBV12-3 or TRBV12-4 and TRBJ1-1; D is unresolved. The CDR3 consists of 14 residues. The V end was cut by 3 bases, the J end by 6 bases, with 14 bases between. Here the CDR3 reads CASSFFRGNAEAFF. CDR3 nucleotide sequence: TGTGCCAGCAGTTTTTTTCGAGGTAACGCTGAAGCTTTCTTT.

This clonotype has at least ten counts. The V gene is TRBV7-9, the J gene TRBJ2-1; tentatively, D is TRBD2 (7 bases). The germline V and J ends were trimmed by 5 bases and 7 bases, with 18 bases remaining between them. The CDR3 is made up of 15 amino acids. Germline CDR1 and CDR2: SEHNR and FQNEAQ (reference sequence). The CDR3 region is CASSREAGQRNEQFF. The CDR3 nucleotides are TGTGCCAGCAGCCGAGAAGCGGGACAAAGGAATGAGCAGTTCTTC.

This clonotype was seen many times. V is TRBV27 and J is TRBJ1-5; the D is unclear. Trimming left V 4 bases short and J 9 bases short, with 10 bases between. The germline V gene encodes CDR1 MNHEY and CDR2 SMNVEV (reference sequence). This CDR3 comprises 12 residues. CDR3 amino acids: CASSYSLGPQHF. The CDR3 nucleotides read TGTGCCAGCAGTTACAGTCTGGGGCCCCAGCATTTT.

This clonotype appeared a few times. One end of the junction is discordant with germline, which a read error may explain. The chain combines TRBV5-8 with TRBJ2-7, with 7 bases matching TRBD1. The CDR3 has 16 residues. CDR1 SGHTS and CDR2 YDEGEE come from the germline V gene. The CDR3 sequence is CASRFPAGTADYEQYF. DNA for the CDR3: TGTGCCAGCCGCTTCCCGGCCGGGACAGCCGACTACGAGCAGTACTTC.

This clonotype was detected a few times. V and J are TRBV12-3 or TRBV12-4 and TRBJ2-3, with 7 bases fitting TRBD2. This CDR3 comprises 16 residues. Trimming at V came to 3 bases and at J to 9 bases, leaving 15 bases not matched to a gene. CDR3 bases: TGTGCCAGCAGTTTTCAGGCTAGCGGATCCGGTGGCACGCAGTATTTT. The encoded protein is CASSFQASGSGGTQYF.